This TCR beta chain was identified during a study of regulatory T cells in long-lasting Graves disease. Regarding the study as a whole: Having few samples may have compromised the accuracy. New patients shared over 900 public clonotypes, and persistent patients shared more, with 2,741.

Regarding time point: newly diagnosed GD, antithyroid drugs for less than 3 months. After RNA was extracted from PBMCs, the TCR library was made from it. Turning to this clonotype: Its antigen is not known.

V dropped 4 bases and J dropped 3; count of bases not matched to a gene: 9. The CDR3 length is 16 residues. The germline V gene encodes CDR1 MNHEY and CDR2 SVGEGT. To make TCR beta libraries, researchers used iRepertoire HTBI primers and Arm-PCR of CDR3 regions. TCRdb re-derived calls from the multiplex PCR reads in MiXCR, one entry per CDR3 protein. Of roughly 530,000 distinct CDR3 sequences in the sample, around 16% are singletons; the top ten hold more than 20%. These data were also reused for a study on T cells in Graves' hyperthyroidism and ophthalmopathy.

This sample comprised peripheral blood mononuclear cells (PBMCs), obtained at new diagnosis, from a patient treated with antithyroid drugs. The V call is TRBV6-2 or TRBV6-3, the J call TRBJ2-1; 7 bases match TRBD2. The sequence was obtained from a middle-aged woman with Graves disease. CDR3 nucleotide sequence: TGTGCCAGCAGTTCCTCCGCGGGGGTCTTCTACAATGAGCAGTTCTTC. Its translation: CASSSSAGVFYNEQFF.